What follows are 4 T cell receptor beta chains derived from one specimen sequenced in a study of blood T cells in healthy people across ages. With a J-beta primer mix and a sample-barcoded 5' primer, a second PCR ran 7 to 11 cycles. TCRdb analysed the 5' RACE reads with MiXCR anew, one entry per CDR3 protein. The repertoire holds around 2 million distinct CDR3 sequences, with about two fifths as singletons. The material sequenced was blood. The origin of the receptors is a human donor in good health.

The V and J genes are TRBV29-1 and TRBJ2-3; D possibly corresponds to TRBD2 (5 bases). CDR1 SQVTM and CDR2 ANQGSEA come from the germline V gene. CDR3 length equals 13 residues. V lost 6 bases and J 2 bases, leaving 12 bases between the germline ends. This CDR3 reads CSVGIAPTDTQYF. The CDR3 region has the DNA TGCAGCGTCGGGATAGCGCCCACAGATACGCAGTATTTT.

This chain joins TRBV9 and TRBJ2-3, with 7 nucleotides matching TRBD1. Losses at the gene ends were 3 bases for V and 0 bases for J; bases not matched to a gene: 7. This CDR3 is built from 16 residues. Germline loops: CDR1 SGDLS, CDR2 YYNGEE. The CDR3 here is CASSGLQGQSTDTQYF. The CDR3 bases are TGTGCCAGCAGCGGCCTACAGGGGCAGAGCACAGATACGCAGTATTTT. The variable domain in full, with the rest retrieved from reference TRBV9 and TRBJ2-3, is DSGVTQTPKHLITATGQRVTLRCSPRSGDLSVYWYQQSLDQGLQFLIQYYNGEERAKGNILERFSAQQFPDLHSELNLSSLELGDSALYFCASSGLQGQSTDTQYFGPGTRLTVL.

This clonotype is a singleton in its sample. This rearrangement joins TRBV27 to TRBJ2-7; TRBD1 might be the D (6 bases). This CDR3 contains 14 residues. Germline CDR1 MNHEY, CDR2 SMNVEV (reference sequence). V lost 5 bases, J lost 3 bases, and 14 bases lay in between. CDR3 region: CASSLKDRHYEQYF. For the CDR3, the DNA is TGTGCCAGCAGTCTAAAGGACAGACACTACGAGCAGTACTTC.

This chain connects TRBV7-8 to TRBJ2-1; 11 nucleotides match TRBD2. The germline gives CDR1 SGHVS, CDR2 FQNEAQ. This CDR3 is 13 amino acids long. V was clipped by 11 bases and J by 9 bases; unmatched bases: 9. CDR3 nucleotides: TGTGCCGGCAATAGCGGGGGGGCGGGTGAGCAGTTCTTC. Translation gives CAGNSGGAGEQFF.